These T cell receptor beta chains were read from a single sample in a study of blood T cell repertoires in COVID-19. Only in-frame clones appear in the TCRdb table, and some are missing; sequencing was by immunoSEQ multiplex PCR. The table has about 75,000 clones, approximately 85% seen once. Sequencing was carried out using peripheral blood. The receptors originated from an elderly woman with active or convalescent COVID-19. Both conserved end residues are part of each CDR3. A D gene is named only where the DNA matches it firmly. The listing skips clone size in some rows; elsewhere it reads once, few, many or a size class.

V gene: TRBV14; J gene: TRBJ1-6; clone size: .; D gene: TRBD1; CDR3 protein: CASNVQGDSPLHF; CDR3 DNA: TGTGCCAGCAATGTCCAGGGGGACTCACCCCTCCACTTT
V gene: TRBV29-1; J gene: TRBJ2-3; clone size: once; D gene: .; CDR3 protein: CSVVRTSTDTQYF; CDR3 DNA: TGCAGCGTTGTTCGCACAAGCACAGATACGCAGTATTTT
V gene: TRBV7-8; J gene: TRBJ2-3; clone size: .; D gene: TRBD1; CDR3 protein: CASSVAWTGGETDTQYF; CDR3 DNA: TGTGCCAGCAGCGTAGCCTGGACAGGGGGCGAAACAGATACGCAGTATTTT
V gene: TRBV5-1; J gene: TRBJ2-3; clone size: .; D gene: .; CDR3 protein: CASSLRASTDTQYF; CDR3 DNA: TGCGCCAGCAGCTTACGAGCCAGCACAGATACGCAGTATTTT
V gene: TRBV4-3; J gene: TRBJ1-2; clone size: once; D gene: .; CDR3 protein: CASSQDVGRGGYTF; CDR3 DNA: TGCGCCAGCAGCCAAGACGTGGGGAGGGGAGGCTACACCTTC
V gene: TRBV2; J gene: TRBJ2-3; clone size: .; D gene: TRBD1; CDR3 protein: CASRGTGSSTDTQYF; CDR3 DNA: TGTGCCAGCAGGGGGACAGGTTCTAGCACAGATACGCAGTATTTT
V gene: TRBV27; J gene: TRBJ1-3; clone size: once; D gene: .; CDR3 protein: CASSLKQGSGNTIYF; CDR3 DNA: TGTGCCAGCAGTTTAAAACAGGGCTCTGGAAACACCATATATTTT
V gene: TRBV6-5; J gene: TRBJ2-7; clone size: .; D gene: TRBD2; CDR3 protein: CASSYWSGGSYEQYF; CDR3 DNA: TGTGCCAGCAGTTACTGGAGCGGGGGCTCCTACGAGCAGTACTTC
V gene: TRBV9; J gene: TRBJ2-1; clone size: .; D gene: TRBD2; CDR3 protein: CASSFSGNSYNEQFF; CDR3 DNA: TGTGCCAGCAGCTTTAGCGGGAACTCCTACAATGAGCAGTTCTTC
V gene: TRBV12-2; J gene: TRBJ1-6; clone size: .; D gene: .; CDR3 protein: CASRPGAGGGNSPLHF; CDR3 DNA: TGTGCAAGTCGCCCGGGAGCGGGGGGGGGAAATTCACCCCTCCACTTT
V gene: TRBV7-2; J gene: TRBJ1-2; clone size: .; D gene: TRBD1; CDR3 protein: CASSLISGQGNYGYTF; CDR3 DNA: TGTGCCAGCAGCTTAATATCGGGACAGGGAAACTATGGCTACACCTTC
V gene: TRBV20-1; J gene: TRBJ1-6; clone size: .; D gene: .; CDR3 protein: CSASGGAGSPLHF; CDR3 DNA: TGCAGTGCTAGTGGCGGGGCAGGGTCACCCCTCCACTTT
V gene: TRBV14; J gene: TRBJ2-1; clone size: .; D gene: TRBD2; CDR3 protein: CASSLLRTSAYNEQFF; CDR3 DNA: TGTGCCAGCAGCCTGCTTAGGACTAGCGCCTACAATGAGCAGTTCTTC
V gene: TRBV7-2; J gene: TRBJ1-2; clone size: .; D gene: .; CDR3 protein: CASSLAPTGRLGYTF; CDR3 DNA: TGTGCCAGCAGCTTAGCGCCGACAGGTCGACTCGGCTACACCTTC
V gene: TRBV7-2; J gene: TRBJ2-1; clone size: .; D gene: TRBD1; CDR3 protein: CASSSYRGYNEQFF; CDR3 DNA: TGTGCCAGCAGCTCTTACAGGGGATACAATGAGCAGTTCTTC
V gene: TRBV27; J gene: TRBJ2-7; clone size: .; D gene: TRBD2; CDR3 protein: CASSWSGGNEEQYF; CDR3 DNA: TGTGCCAGCAGTTGGAGCGGGGGGAATGAGGAGCAGTACTTC
V gene: TRBV29-1; J gene: TRBJ1-2; clone size: .; D gene: .; CDR3 protein: CSVETGYGYTF; CDR3 DNA: TGCAGCGTTGAGACCGGGTATGGCTACACCTTC
V gene: TRBV7-2; J gene: TRBJ2-5; clone size: .; D gene: TRBD1; CDR3 protein: CASSSRTGGEGETQYF; CDR3 DNA: TGTGCCAGCAGCTCTCGGACAGGGGGGGAAGGAGAGACCCAGTACTTC
V gene: TRBV19; J gene: TRBJ2-1; clone size: once; D gene: .; CDR3 protein: CASSIGVGGNEQFF; CDR3 DNA: TGTGCCAGTAGTATCGGGGTAGGGGGAAATGAGCAGTTCTTC
V gene: TRBV30; J gene: TRBJ1-4; clone size: .; D gene: TRBD1; CDR3 protein: CAWGTGLDEKLFF; CDR3 DNA: TGTGCCTGGGGGACAGGGCTAGATGAAAAACTGTTTTTT
V gene: TRBV19; J gene: TRBJ1-6; clone size: .; D gene: .; CDR3 protein: CASKQGQVNSPLHF; CDR3 DNA: TGTGCCAGTAAGCAAGGACAAGTCAATTCACCCCTCCACTTT
V gene: TRBV18; J gene: TRBJ2-5; clone size: .; D gene: .; CDR3 protein: CASSLTQKETQYF; CDR3 DNA: TGTGCCAGCTCACTGACACAAAAAGAGACCCAGTACTTC
V gene: TRBV15; J gene: TRBJ2-4; clone size: once; D gene: TRBD2; CDR3 protein: CATSRGALRREGNIQYF; CDR3 DNA: TGTGCCACCAGCAGAGGGGCCCTGAGGCGGGAGGGGAACATTCAGTACTTC
V gene: TRBV7-2; J gene: TRBJ2-1; clone size: .; D gene: TRBD2; CDR3 protein: CASGRELTYNEQFF; CDR3 DNA: TGTGCCAGCGGGCGGGAGCTGACCTACAATGAGCAGTTCTTC
V gene: TRBV4-1; J gene: TRBJ1-1; clone size: .; D gene: .; CDR3 protein: CASSQTGATEAFF; CDR3 DNA: TGCGCCAGCAGCCAAACTGGGGCGACTGAAGCTTTCTTT
V gene: TRBV5-1; J gene: TRBJ2-2; clone size: once; D gene: TRBD1; CDR3 protein: CASSLDRGLVPPGELFF; CDR3 DNA: TGCGCCAGCAGCTTAGACAGGGGGTTAGTCCCCCCCGGGGAGCTGTTTTTT
V gene: TRBV18; J gene: TRBJ2-3; clone size: .; D gene: TRBD2; CDR3 protein: CASREGLFGEAQYF; CDR3 DNA: TGTGCCAGCCGGGAGGGCCTTTTCGGAGAGGCGCAGTATTTT
V gene: TRBV10-2; J gene: TRBJ2-2; clone size: .; D gene: .; CDR3 protein: CASSDAGRTGELFF; CDR3 DNA: TGCGCCAGCAGTGACGCGGGGCGAACCGGGGAGCTGTTTTTT